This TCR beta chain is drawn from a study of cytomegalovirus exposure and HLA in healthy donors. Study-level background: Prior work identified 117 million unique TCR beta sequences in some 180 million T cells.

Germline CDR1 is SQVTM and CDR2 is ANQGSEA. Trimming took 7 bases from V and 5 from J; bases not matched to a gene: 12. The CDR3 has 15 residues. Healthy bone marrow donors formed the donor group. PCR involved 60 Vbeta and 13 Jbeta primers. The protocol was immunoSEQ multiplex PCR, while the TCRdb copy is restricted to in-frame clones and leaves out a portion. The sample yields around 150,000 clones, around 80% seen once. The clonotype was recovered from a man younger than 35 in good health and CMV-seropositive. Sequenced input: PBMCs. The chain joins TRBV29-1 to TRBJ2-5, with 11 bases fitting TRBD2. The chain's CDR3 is CSARIAGGPGETQYF. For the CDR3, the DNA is TGCAGCGCCCGGATAGCGGGAGGGCCGGGGGAGACCCAGTACTTC.